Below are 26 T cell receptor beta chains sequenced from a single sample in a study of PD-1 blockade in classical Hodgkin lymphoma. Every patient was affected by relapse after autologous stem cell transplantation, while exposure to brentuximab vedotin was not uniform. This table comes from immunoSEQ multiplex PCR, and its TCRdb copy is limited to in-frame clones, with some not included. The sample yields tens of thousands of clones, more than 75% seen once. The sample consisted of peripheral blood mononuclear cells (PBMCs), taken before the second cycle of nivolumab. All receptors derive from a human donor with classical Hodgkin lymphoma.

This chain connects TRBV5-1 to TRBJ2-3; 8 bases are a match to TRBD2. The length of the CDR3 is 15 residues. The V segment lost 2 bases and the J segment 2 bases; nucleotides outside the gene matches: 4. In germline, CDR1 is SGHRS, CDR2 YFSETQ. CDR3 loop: CASSFERGLTDTQYF. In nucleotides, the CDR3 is TGCGCCAGCAGCTTCGAGCGGGGGCTCACAGATACGCAGTATTTT. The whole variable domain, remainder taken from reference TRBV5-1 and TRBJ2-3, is KAGVTQTPRYLIKTRGQQVTLSCSPISGHRSVSWYQQTPGQGLQFLFEYFSETQRNKGNFPGRFSGRQFSNSRSEMNVSTLELGDSALYLCASSFERGLTDTQYFGPGTRLTVL.

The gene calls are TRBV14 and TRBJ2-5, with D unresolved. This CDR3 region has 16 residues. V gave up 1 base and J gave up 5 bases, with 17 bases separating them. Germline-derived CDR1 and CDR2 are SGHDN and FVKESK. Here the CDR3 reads CASSQVDWAMEETQYF. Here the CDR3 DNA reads TGTGCCAGCAGCCAAGTAGATTGGGCTATGGAGGAGACCCAGTACTTC.

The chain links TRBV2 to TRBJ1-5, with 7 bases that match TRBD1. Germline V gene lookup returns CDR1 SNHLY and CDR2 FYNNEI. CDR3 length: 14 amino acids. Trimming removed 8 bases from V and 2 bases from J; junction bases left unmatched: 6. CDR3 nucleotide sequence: TGTGCCAGCCGGCTTACAGGGGGCAATCAGCCCCAGCATTTT. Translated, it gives CASRLTGGNQPQHF.

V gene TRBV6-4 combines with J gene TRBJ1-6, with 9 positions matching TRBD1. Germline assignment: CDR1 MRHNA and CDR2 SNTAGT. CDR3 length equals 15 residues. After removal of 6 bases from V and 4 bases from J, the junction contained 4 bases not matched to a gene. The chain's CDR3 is CASRQGALYNSPLHF. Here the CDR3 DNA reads TGTGCCAGCAGACAGGGGGCCCTATATAATTCACCCCTCCACTTT.

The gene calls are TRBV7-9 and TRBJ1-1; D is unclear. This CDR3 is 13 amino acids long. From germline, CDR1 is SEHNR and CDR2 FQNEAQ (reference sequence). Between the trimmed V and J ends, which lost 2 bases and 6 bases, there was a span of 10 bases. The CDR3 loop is CASSLTPSAEAFF. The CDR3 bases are TGTGCCAGCAGCTTAACCCCGAGCGCTGAAGCTTTCTTT.

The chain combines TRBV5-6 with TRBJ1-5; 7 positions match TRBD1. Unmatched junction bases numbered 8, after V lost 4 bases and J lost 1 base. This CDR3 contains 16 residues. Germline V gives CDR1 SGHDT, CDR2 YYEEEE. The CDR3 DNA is TGTGCCAGCAGCACGTACAGGGGCCTAAGCAATCAGCCCCAGCATTTT. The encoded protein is CASSTYRGLSNQPQHF.

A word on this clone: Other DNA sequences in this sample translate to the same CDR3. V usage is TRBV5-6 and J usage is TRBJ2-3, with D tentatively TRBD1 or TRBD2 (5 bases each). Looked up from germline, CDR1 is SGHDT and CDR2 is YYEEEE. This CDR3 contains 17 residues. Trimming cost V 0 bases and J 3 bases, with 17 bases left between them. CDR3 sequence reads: CASSLGRGDLWTDTQYF. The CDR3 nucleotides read TGTGCCAGCAGCTTGGGCAGAGGGGACCTCTGGACAGATACGCAGTATTTT.

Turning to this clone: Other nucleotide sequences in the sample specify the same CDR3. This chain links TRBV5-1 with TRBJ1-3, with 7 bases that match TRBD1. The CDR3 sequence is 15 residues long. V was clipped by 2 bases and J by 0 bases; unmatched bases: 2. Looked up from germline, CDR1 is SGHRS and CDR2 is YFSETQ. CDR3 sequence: CASSLGQDSGNTIYF. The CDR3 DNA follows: TGCGCCAGCAGCTTAGGACAGGACTCTGGAAACACCATATATTTT.

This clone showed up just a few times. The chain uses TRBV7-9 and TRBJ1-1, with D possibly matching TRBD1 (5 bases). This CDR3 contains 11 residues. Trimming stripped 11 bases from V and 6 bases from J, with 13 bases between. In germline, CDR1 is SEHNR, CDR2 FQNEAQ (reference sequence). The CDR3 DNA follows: TGTGCCTCCACGTGGGGGGCTGAAGCTTTCTTT. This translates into CASTWGAEAFF.

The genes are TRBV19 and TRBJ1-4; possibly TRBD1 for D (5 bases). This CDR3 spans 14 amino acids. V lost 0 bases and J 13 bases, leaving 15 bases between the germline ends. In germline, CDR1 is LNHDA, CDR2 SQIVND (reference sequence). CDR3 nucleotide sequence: TGTGCCAGTAGTATAGAGACACCGCTTGGGGGACTGTTTTTT. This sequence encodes CASSIETPLGGLFF.

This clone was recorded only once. DNA of the CDR3: TGTGCCAGCAGCTTCCCCACAGATACGCAGTATTTT. The encoded protein is CASSFPTDTQYF. The chain employs TRBV7-9 and TRBJ2-3; D unresolved. CDR1 is SEHNR and CDR2 is FQNEAQ in the germline V gene (reference sequence). V lost 3 bases and J 2 bases, leaving 3 bases between the germline ends. The CDR3 sequence is 12 residues long. Combining the CDR3 with reference TRBV7-9 and TRBJ2-3 gives the whole variable domain DTGVSQNPRHKITKRGQNVTFRCDPISEHNRLYWYRQTLGQGPEFLTYFQNEAQLEKSRLLSDRFSAERPKGSFSTLEIQRTEQGDSAMYLCASSFPTDTQYFGPGTRLTVL.

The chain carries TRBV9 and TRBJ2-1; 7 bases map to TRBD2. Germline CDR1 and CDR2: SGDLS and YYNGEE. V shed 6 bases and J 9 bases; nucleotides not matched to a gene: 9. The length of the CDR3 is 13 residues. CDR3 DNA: TGTGCCAGCACAGCGGGGAGTTATGGTGAGCAGTTCTTC. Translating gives CASTAGSYGEQFF.

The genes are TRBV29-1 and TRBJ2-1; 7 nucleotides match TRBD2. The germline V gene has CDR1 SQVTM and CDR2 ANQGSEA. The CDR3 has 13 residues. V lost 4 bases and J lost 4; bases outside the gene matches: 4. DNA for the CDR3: TGCAGCGTTGGGACTAGGAGGTACAATGAGCAGTTCTTC. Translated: CSVGTRRYNEQFF.

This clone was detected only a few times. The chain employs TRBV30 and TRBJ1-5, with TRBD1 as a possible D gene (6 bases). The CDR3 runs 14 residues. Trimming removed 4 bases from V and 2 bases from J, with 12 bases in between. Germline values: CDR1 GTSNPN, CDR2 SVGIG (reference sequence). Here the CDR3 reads CAWKRAGGNQPQHF. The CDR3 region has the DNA TGTGCCTGGAAAAGGGCAGGGGGCAATCAGCCCCAGCATTTT.

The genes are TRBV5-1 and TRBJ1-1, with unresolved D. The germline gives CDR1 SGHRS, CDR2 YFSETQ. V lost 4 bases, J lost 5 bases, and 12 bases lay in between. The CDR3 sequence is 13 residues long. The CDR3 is CASSEYGWTEAFF. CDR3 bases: TGCGCCAGCAGCGAGTACGGTTGGACTGAAGCTTTCTTT.

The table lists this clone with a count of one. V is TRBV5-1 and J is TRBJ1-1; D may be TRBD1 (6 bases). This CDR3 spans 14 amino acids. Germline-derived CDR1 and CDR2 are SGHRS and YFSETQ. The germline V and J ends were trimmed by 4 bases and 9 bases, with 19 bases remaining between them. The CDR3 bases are TGCGCCAGCAGCACTACACCGGGACATAATAAAGCTTTCTTT. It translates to CASSTTPGHNKAFF.

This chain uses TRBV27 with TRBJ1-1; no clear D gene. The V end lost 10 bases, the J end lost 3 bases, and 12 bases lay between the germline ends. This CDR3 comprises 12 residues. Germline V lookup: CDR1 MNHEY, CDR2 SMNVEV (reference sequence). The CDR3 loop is CATLTADTEAFF. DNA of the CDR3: TGTGCCACCCTCACGGCCGACACTGAAGCTTTCTTT.

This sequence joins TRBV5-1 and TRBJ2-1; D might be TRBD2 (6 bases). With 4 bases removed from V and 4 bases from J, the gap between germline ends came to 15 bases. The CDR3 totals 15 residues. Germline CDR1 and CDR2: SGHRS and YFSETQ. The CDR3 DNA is TGCGCCAGCAGCCGGGGGACCCTCGGTTACAATGAGCAGTTCTTC. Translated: CASSRGTLGYNEQFF.

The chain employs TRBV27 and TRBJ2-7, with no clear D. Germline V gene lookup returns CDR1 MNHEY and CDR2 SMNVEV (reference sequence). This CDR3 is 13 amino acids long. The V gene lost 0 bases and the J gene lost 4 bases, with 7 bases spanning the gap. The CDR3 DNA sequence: TGTGCCAGCAGTTTATCAGGGCTGTACGAGCAGTACTTC. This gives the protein CASSLSGLYEQYF.

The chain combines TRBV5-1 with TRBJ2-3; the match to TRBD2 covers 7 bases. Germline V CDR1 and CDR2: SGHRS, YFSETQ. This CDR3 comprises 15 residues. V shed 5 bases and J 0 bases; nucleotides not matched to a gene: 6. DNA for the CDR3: TGCGCCAGCAGGACGGGGGGAGGCAGCACAGATACGCAGTATTTT. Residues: CASRTGGGSTDTQYF.

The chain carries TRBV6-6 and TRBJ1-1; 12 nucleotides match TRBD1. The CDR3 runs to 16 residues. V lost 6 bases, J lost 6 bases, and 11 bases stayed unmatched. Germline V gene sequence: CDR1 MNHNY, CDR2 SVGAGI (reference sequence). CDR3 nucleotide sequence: TGTGCCAGCAGCCCCGGGACAGGGGGCTCAAGAGCTGAAGCTTTCTTT. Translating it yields CASSPGTGGSRAEAFF.

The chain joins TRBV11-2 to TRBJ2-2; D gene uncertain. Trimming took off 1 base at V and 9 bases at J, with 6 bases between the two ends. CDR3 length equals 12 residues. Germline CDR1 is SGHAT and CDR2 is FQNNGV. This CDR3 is CASSLVTWELFF. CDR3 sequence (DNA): TGTGCCAGCAGCTTAGTGACCTGGGAGCTGTTTTTT.

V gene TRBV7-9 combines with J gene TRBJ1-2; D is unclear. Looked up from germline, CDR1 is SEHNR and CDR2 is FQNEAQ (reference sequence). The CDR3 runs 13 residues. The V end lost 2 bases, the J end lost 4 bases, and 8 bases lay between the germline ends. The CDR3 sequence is CASSLTRSYGYTF. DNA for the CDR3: TGTGCCAGCAGCTTAACGAGGTCCTATGGCTACACCTTC.

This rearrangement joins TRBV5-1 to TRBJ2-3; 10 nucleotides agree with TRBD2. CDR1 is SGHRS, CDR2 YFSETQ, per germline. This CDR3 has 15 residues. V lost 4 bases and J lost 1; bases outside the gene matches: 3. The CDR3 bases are TGCGCCAGCAGCCCTAGCGGGGGTCGCACAGATACGCAGTATTTT. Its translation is CASSPSGGRTDTQYF.

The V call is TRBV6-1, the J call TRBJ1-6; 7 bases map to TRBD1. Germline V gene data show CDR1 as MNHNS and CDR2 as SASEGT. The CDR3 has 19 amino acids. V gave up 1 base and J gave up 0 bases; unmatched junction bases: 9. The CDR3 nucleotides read TGTGCCAGCAGTGAAGTCCCGGACAGGTCGAGCTCCTATAATTCACCCCTCCACTTT. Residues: CASSEVPDRSSSYNSPLHF.

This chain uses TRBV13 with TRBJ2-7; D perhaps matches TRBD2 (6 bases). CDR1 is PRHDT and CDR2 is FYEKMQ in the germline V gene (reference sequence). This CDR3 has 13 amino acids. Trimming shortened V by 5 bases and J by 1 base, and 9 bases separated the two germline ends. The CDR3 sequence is CASSGGLSYEQYF. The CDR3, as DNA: TGTGCCAGCAGCGGGGGACTGTCCTACGAGCAGTACTTC.